This TCR beta chain was captured by sequencing in a study of blood T cell repertoires in COVID-19. Across the study: PBMCs, B-cell-depleted T cells, or T cells were the source of the cDNA or gDNA that made up the material.

Patients at the Seattle site were enrolled during active infection and followed longitudinally. Germline CDR1 reads SGHTA; CDR2 reads FQGNSA. The V segment lost 5 bases and the J segment 8 bases; nucleotides outside the gene matches: 15. CDR3 size: 16 residues. The method was immunoSEQ multiplex PCR; TCRdb's version includes in-frame clones alone and lacks a portion of them. The sample has around 300,000 clones, over 80% seen once. The chain uses TRBV7-2 and TRBJ1-1; 9 bases are a match to TRBD1. The sequence derives from a woman aged 45-59 years with COVID-19, enrolled during active disease. Input material: peripheral blood. The CDR3 loop reads CASSLGTGIAAFEAFF. The CDR3, as DNA: TGTGCCAGCAGCCTGGGGACAGGGATAGCCGCTTTCGAAGCTTTCTTT.